This T cell receptor beta chain stems from a study of regulatory T cells in long-lasting Graves disease. This clonotype was counted a few times. Time point denoted: newly diagnosed GD, antithyroid drugs for less than 3 months. From PBMCs, RNA was extracted and then used to make the TCR library. Assembly of TCR beta libraries relied on iRepertoire HTBI primers together with Arm-PCR of CDR3 regions. One entry per CDR3 protein, called by TCRdb with MiXCR from the multiplex PCR reads. The profile shows 620,000 or so distinct CDR3 sequences, roughly 15% of them singletons. These same data were also listed under a study on T cells in Graves' hyperthyroidism and ophthalmopathy. That publication notes: Using the HTBI primer set, a first-round RT-PCR was run on the TCR CDR3.

Sequenced material: peripheral blood mononuclear cells (PBMCs), taken at new diagnosis, from a patient treated with antithyroid drugs. The sequence derives from a woman aged 25 to 39 with Graves disease.

The CDR3 DNA reads as TGTGCCAGCAGTCTCCGGACAGGGGGCTTGTTTGGCACTGAAGCTTTCTTT. Amino acid sequence: CASSLRTGGLFGTEAFF. The chain employs TRBV6-1 and TRBJ1-1; TRBD1 agrees at 11 bases. The CDR3 totals 17 residues. Germline V gives CDR1 MNHNS, CDR2 SASEGT. Trimming at V came to 5 bases and at J to 4 bases, leaving 12 bases not matched to a gene.